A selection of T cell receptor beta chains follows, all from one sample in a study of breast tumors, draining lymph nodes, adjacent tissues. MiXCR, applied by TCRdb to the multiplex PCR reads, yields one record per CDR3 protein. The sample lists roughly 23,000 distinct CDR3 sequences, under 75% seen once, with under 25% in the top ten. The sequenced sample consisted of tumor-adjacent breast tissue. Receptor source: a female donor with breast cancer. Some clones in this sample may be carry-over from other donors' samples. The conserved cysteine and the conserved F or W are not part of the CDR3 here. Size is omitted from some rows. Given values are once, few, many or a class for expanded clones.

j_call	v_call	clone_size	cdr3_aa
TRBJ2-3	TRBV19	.	ASSNLRDTRTDTQY
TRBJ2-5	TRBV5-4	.	ASSLVGGLETQY
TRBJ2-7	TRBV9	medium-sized	ASSVDLNYEQY
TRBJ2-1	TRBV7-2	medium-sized	ASSPSSGFNEQF
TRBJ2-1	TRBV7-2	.	ASSSENLAGNNNEQF
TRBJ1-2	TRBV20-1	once	SAADFGGYT
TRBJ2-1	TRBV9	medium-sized	ASSVGVKGAEQF
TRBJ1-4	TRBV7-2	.	ASSPAPGLTGEKLF
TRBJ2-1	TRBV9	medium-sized	ASSVGGMSHNEQF
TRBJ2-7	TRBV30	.	AWSARYEQY
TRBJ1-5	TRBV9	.	ASNFRDRGQRGNQPQH
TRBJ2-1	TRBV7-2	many	ASSSYRANEQF
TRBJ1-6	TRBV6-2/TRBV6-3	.	ASRTMSSPLH
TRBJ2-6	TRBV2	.	ASTRDGAGANVLT
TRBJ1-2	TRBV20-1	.	SARDGGQGANYGYT
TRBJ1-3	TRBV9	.	ASSGGMDPSGNTIY
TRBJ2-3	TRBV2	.	ASSEADGLDTQY
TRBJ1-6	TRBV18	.	ASSPASPGNSPLH
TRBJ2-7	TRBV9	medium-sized	ASSPYGVTSYEQY
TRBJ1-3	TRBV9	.	ASSHGSGNTIY
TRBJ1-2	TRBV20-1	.	SARSWGKYGYT
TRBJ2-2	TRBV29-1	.	SVVGASGSGAGGELF
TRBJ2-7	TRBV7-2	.	ASSPTSGGYEQY
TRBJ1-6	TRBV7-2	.	ASSSRDSYNSPLH
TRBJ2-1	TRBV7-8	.	ASSLSRGAYNEQF
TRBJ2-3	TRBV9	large	ASSEEGGLTTDTQY
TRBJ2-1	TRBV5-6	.	ASRPRRTGYNEQF
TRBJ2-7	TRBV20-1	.	SALAGTSSYEQY
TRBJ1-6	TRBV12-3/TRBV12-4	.	ASSLGTNSPLH
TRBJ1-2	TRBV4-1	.	ASAGGHGYT
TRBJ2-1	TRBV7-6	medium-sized	ASSLRTSGSDEQF
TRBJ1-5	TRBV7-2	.	ASSPTGLGQPQH
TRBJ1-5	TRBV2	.	ASSVRVRDTYQPQH
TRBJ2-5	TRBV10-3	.	AISIDQGPQETQY